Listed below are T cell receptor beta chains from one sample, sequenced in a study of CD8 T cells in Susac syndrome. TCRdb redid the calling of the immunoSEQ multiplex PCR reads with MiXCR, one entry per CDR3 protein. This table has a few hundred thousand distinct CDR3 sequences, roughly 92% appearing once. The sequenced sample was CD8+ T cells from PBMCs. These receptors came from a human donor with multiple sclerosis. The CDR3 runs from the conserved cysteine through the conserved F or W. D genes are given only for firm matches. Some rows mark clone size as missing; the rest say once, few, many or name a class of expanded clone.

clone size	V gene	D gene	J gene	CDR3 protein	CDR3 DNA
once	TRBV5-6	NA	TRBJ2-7	CAGSLGTTAYEQYF	TGTGCCGGCAGCTTGGGAACGACAGCCTACGAGCAGTACTTC
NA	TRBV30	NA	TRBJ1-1	CAWSGLERTEAFF	TGTGCCTGGAGTGGGCTCGAGCGAACTGAAGCTTTCTTT
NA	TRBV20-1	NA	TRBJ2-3	CSARSVFEGYTDTQYF	TGCAGTGCTAGATCAGTTTTCGAAGGTTACACAGATACGCAGTATTTT
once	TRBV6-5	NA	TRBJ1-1	CASSYSRTVEAFF	TGTGCCAGCAGTTACTCGCGAACGGTTGAAGCTTTCTTT
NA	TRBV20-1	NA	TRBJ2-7	CSAQDGYSYEQYF	TGCAGTGCCCAGGACGGGTACTCCTACGAGCAGTACTTC
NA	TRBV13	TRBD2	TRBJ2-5	CASSLGLAGWEQETQYF	TGTGCCAGCAGCTTAGGACTAGCGGGCTGGGAGCAAGAGACCCAGTACTTC
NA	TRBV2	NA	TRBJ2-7	CASSVVVDEQYF	TGTGCCAGCAGTGTAGTGGTCGACGAGCAGTACTTC
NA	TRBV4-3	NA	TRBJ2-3	CASSQLSWDNQPSSTDTQYF	TGCGCCAGCAGCCAACTTAGTTGGGACAACCAACCTTCAAGCACAGATACGCAGTATTTT
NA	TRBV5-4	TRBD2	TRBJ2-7	CASRQGLAGGPGEQYF	TGTGCCAGCAGACAGGGACTAGCGGGAGGGCCGGGGGAGCAGTACTTC
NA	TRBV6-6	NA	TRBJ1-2	CASSYSPTASYGYTF	TGTGCCAGCAGTTACTCTCCGACAGCCAGCTATGGCTACACCTTC
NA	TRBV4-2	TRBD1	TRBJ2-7	CASSQEGQGNHEQYF	TGTGCCAGCAGCCAAGAGGGACAGGGTAACCACGAGCAGTACTTC
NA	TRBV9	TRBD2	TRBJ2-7	CASSGREGRIEQYF	TGTGCCAGCAGCGGTAGGGAGGGCCGAATCGAGCAGTACTTC
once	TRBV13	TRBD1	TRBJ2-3	CASSSPRGQITDTQYF	TGTGCCAGCAGCTCCCCCAGGGGGCAGATCACAGATACGCAGTATTTT
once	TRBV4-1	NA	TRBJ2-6	CASCLGVGANVLTF	TGCGCCAGCTGCCTGGGGGTAGGGGCCAACGTCCTGACTTTC
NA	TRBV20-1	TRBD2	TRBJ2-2	CSASSGRATTGELFF	TGCAGTGCGTCTAGCGGGAGGGCCACCACCGGGGAGCTGTTTTTT
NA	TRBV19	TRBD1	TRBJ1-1	CASSMEQGVPQEAFF	TGTGCCAGTAGTATGGAACAGGGGGTTCCCCAAGAAGCTTTCTTT